Here is one TCR beta chain with its context. Profiling relied on immunoSEQ multiplex PCR, and the TCRdb table lists in-frame clones only, not all of them. This sample has 200,000 to 250,000 clones; approximately 86% occur once, and the top ten carry 1.3% to 1.5%. This sample was taken from a study of blood T cell repertoires in COVID-19. The CDR3 sequence is 15 residues long. The germline V and J ends were trimmed by 2 bases and 3 bases, with 11 bases remaining between them. Per the germline V gene, CDR1 is KGHSH and CDR2 is LQKENI. The receptor comes from a man of 80 years or more with acute or convalescent COVID-19. The genes are TRBV18 and TRBJ1-5; possible D gene TRBD1, 6 bases. The sequencing input was peripheral blood. Here the CDR3 DNA reads TGTGCCAGCTCACCAACTAGACAGGCCAATCAGCCCCAGCATTTT. Translating it yields CASSPTRQANQPQHF.